Listed here is a single T cell receptor (beta chain). The data are from a study of T cell clones after liver transplantation. Study details: Graft-donor-reactive sequences were compared with third-party-reactive TCRbeta sequences from pre-transplant mixed lymphocyte reactions.

This CDR3 comprises 13 residues. Germline V gene lookup returns CDR1 MDHEN and CDR2 SYDVKM. V lost 7 bases, J lost 2 bases, and 11 bases lay in between. Measured with immunoSEQ multiplex PCR; TCRdb has only the in-frame clones, and not every one. Of 35,000 to 45,000 clones listed, 85% to 90% were seen once; the top ten hold 2% to 2.5%. Sample: CD4+ T cells from blood, taken 24 months after liver transplant. This TCR was sampled from a human patient who received a liver transplant. Part of the T cell pool may stem from the graft donor. This sequence joins TRBV28 and TRBJ1-2; maybe TRBD1 (6 bases). The CDR3, as DNA: TGTGCCAGCAAGGGGGGGGCCAACTATGGCTACACCTTC. Encoded protein: CASKGGANYGYTF.